This TCR beta chain was identified during a study of shared clonotypes between healthy human individuals. Study summary: Researchers assigned three CD4 naive, three CD4 memory, two CD8 naive and one CD8 memory plate to each donor. Study-wide findings and caveats: Incompleteness in sorted-subset sequencing, despite large depth, was shown by rarefaction.

V was pared by 2 bases and J by 4 bases, with 11 bases between. The CDR3 sequence is 14 residues long. Per germline, CDR1 SGHAT and CDR2 FQNNGV. Remarks on this clone: Its antigen is currently unknown.

Some clones are missing from TCRdb's copy, which holds only in-frame ones; the method was immunoSEQ multiplex PCR. The sample lists about 1.4 million clones; roughly 96% were seen once. Specimen: naive CD4+ T cells sorted from blood. The subset denotes: CD45RA+ positively selected. The chain uses TRBV11-2 and TRBJ1-1; D not certain. The TCR was taken from a man younger than 40 in good health. This CDR3 reads CASSLQVFGTEAFF. The DNA for the CDR3 is TGTGCCAGCAGCTTACAGGTCTTTGGCACTGAAGCTTTCTTT. The variable domain in full, completed from reference TRBV11-2 and TRBJ1-1, reads EAGVAQSPRYKIIEKRQSVAFWCNPISGHATLYWYQQILGQGPKLLIQFQNNGVVDDSQLPKDRFSAERLKGVDSTLKIQPAKLEDSAVYLCASSLQVFGTEAFFGQGTRLTVV.